These 8 T cell receptor beta chains were all obtained from the same sample, sequenced in a study of blood T cell repertoires in COVID-19. The table came from immunoSEQ multiplex PCR; TCRdb's copy has only in-frame clones and leaves some out. The table lists hundreds of thousands of clones, more than 75% of them singletons, with over 2% in the top ten. Sample: PBMCs or T cells enriched from blood (not recorded which). Source of these receptors: a woman between 50 and 59 years old who had recovered from COVID-19.

This chain links TRBV4-1 with TRBJ2-2; D may be TRBD2 (5 bases). The germline gives CDR1 MGHRA, CDR2 YSYEKL. The CDR3 runs 19 residues. Deletions cut 3 bases from V and 2 bases from J, with 22 bases between. The DNA for the CDR3 is TGCGCCAGCAGCCACCCCGGGGTTTTAGAGGTCCCAAACACCGGGGAGCTGTTTTTT. It yields the protein CASSHPGVLEVPNTGELFF.

V and J are TRBV24-1 and TRBJ1-4; D is unclear. CDR1 is KGHDR, CDR2 SFDVKD, per germline. V lost 4 bases and J 6 bases, leaving 17 bases between the germline ends. The CDR3 totals 16 residues. The CDR3 DNA follows: TGTGCCACCAGTGACGCCAAGCCCGGGGTCGATGAAAAACTGTTTTTT. Its protein product is CATSDAKPGVDEKLFF.

The genes are TRBV30 and TRBJ1-1; D is perhaps TRBD1 (5 bases). Germline-derived CDR1 and CDR2 are GTSNPN and SVGIG (reference sequence). Trimming pared 0 bases from V and 4 bases from J, leaving 12 bases between. The CDR3 runs 14 residues. The CDR3 sequence: CAWSVRGSSTEAFF. CDR3 sequence (DNA): TGTGCCTGGAGTGTACGGGGGAGCAGCACTGAAGCTTTCTTT.

J is TRBJ1-5 and V is TRBV4-1, with D perhaps matching TRBD1 (6 bases). CDR1 is MGHRA, CDR2 YSYEKL, per germline. This CDR3 comprises 16 residues. The V gene lost 4 bases and the J gene lost 5 bases, with 18 bases spanning the gap. The DNA for the CDR3 is TGCGCCAGCAGCCGGATTGGACAGCGGCGGGATCAGCCCCAGCATTTT. It translates to CASSRIGQRRDQPQHF.

The J gene is TRBJ2-7, the V gene TRBV3-1 (or the pseudogene TRBV3-2); 9 bases align to TRBD1. Germline assignment: CDR1 LGHDT and CDR2 YNNKEL (reference sequence). The trim removed 2 bases at V and 4 bases at J, leaving 15 bases unmatched. The CDR3 extends over 18 amino acids. CDR3 amino acids: CASSQTLRRGQGMYEQYF. DNA of the CDR3: TGTGCCAGCAGCCAAACCCTAAGGAGGGGACAGGGTATGTACGAGCAGTACTTC.

Of note for this clone: The identical CDR3 is also encoded by other nucleotide sequences in the sample. J is TRBJ1-2 and V is TRBV18; no reliable D call. The V gene lost 3 bases and the J gene lost 3 bases, with 8 bases spanning the gap. This CDR3 comprises 13 residues. Germline V gene sequence: CDR1 KGHSH, CDR2 LQKENI. DNA of the CDR3: TGTGCCAGCTCACCGGGCCAGGACTATGGCTACACCTTC. This translates into CASSPGQDYGYTF.

V gene TRBV11-3 combines with J gene TRBJ1-1, with 8 bases lining up with TRBD1. The germline V gene has CDR1 SGHNT and CDR2 YENEEA. There are 13 residues in the CDR3. With V trimmed by 4 bases and J by 4 bases, 2 bases remained unmatched. This CDR3 is CASSSGQGTEAFF. The DNA of the CDR3 is TGTGCCAGCAGCTCCGGACAGGGCACTGAAGCTTTCTTT.

The DNA of the CDR3 is TGCGCCAGCAGTGATCAGGGGGCAGGCACAGATACGCAGTATTTT. Its translation: CASSDQGAGTDTQYF. V usage is TRBV10-1 and J usage is TRBJ2-3; the match to TRBD1 covers 8 bases. Germline V gene sequence: CDR1 WNHNN, CDR2 SYGVQD (reference sequence). The CDR3 loop spans 15 amino acids. V dropped 3 bases and J dropped 1; count of bases not matched to a gene: 3.